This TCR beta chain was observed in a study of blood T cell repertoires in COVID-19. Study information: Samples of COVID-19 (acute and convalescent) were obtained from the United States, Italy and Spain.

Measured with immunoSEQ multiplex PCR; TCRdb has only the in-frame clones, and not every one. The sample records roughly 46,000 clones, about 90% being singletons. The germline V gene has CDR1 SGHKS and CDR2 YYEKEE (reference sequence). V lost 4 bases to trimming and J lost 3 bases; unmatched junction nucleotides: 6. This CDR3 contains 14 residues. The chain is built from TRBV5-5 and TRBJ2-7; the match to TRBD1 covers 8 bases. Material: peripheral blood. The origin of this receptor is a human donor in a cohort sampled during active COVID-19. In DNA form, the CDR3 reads TGTGCCAGCAGCCCGGGACAGGTGGACTACGAGCAGTACTTC. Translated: CASSPGQVDYEQYF.